Listed below are T cell receptor beta chains from one sample, sequenced in a study of shared clonotypes between healthy human individuals. Some clones are missing from TCRdb's copy, which holds only in-frame ones; the method was immunoSEQ multiplex PCR. Of 1.5 million to 1.9 million clones listed, 98% were seen once; the top ten hold about 0.45%. The sequenced sample was naive CD4+ T cells sorted from blood. The source is a man aged 30-40 years in good health. CDR3s include the opening cysteine and the closing phenylalanine or tryptophan. Fields, in order: J gene, V gene, clone size, CDR3 protein. Size is stated for part of the rows, as once, few or many counts, or as a class when the clone is expanded.

TRBJ2-1 TRBV6-1 - CASSEGIAYNEQFF
TRBJ2-5 TRBV11-3 - CASRQSGRQETQYF
TRBJ1-4 TRBV28 - CASSLSVPTNEKLFF
TRBJ2-1 TRBV27 - CASRLALYSYNEQFF
TRBJ2-3 TRBV4-2 once CASSRRGQGGPDTQYF
TRBJ2-7 TRBV18 - CASSPLAGEHEQYF
TRBJ1-2 TRBV7-9 - CASSLGGTPNYGYTF
TRBJ2-1 TRBV9 - CASSARLAGVYNEQFF
TRBJ1-1 TRBV6-5 - CASADRGRGPEAFF
TRBJ1-5 TRBV15 - CATSGRFVGGNRGNQPQHF